This passage covers 9 T cell receptor beta chains from one sample sequenced in a study of shared clonotypes between healthy human individuals. Naive-designated CD8 cells lacked CD45RO, were positively enriched for CCR7, and omitted terminally differentiated effector memory CD45RA+ cells. Sequencing used immunoSEQ multiplex PCR; TCRdb keeps in-frame clones, though not all of them. Seen here are around 600,000 clones, 85% to 95% observed once, and the top ten hold 0.095% to 0.14%. Sequenced: naive CD8+ T cells sorted from blood. The source is a woman in her 30s in good health.

V is TRBV4-1 and J is TRBJ1-5; possibly TRBD1 for D (5 bases). The CDR3 has 16 amino acids. Deletions cut 0 bases from V and 5 bases from J, with 14 bases between. Germline CDR1 is MGHRA and CDR2 is YSYEKL. CDR3 in DNA: TGCGCCAGCAGCCAAGATCTTAGGACATCTTATCAGCCCCAGCATTTT. This translates into CASSQDLRTSYQPQHF.

This chain links TRBV25-1 with TRBJ2-1; TRBD1 is a possible D gene (6 bases). V gave up 2 bases and J gave up 3 bases, with 11 bases separating them. The V gene's germline CDR1 is MGHDK and CDR2 SYGVNS. This CDR3 is 15 amino acids long. The CDR3 reads CASSEMGAGYNEQFF. The CDR3 DNA reads TGTGCCAGCAGTGAAATGGGGGCGGGCTACAATGAGCAGTTCTTC.

This clone was detected once. This chain connects TRBV4-1 to TRBJ2-1; D possibly corresponds to TRBD2 (5 bases). Trimming left V 4 bases short and J 9 bases short, with 16 bases between. The CDR3 is made up of 14 amino acids. Germline V gene data show CDR1 as MGHRA and CDR2 as YSYEKL. This CDR3 reads CASSLDEEEGEQFF. The CDR3 nucleotides read TGCGCCAGCAGCCTAGATGAGGAAGAGGGTGAGCAGTTCTTC.

This chain connects TRBV7-9 to TRBJ1-2, with TRBD1 matching over 8 bases. V shed 5 bases, J shed 4 bases, and the junction held 9 bases outside the gene matches. Per the germline V gene, CDR1 is SEHNR and CDR2 is FQNEAQ (reference sequence). The CDR3 length is 15 residues. CDR3 sequence reads: CASSISGQDLYGYTF. DNA of the CDR3: TGTGCCAGCAGCATATCGGGACAGGACCTCTATGGCTACACCTTC.

The J gene is TRBJ2-7, the V gene TRBV10-2; 9 positions match TRBD1. This CDR3 has 15 residues. From germline, CDR1 is WSHSY and CDR2 SAAADI. The trim removed 5 bases at V and 4 bases at J, leaving 9 bases unmatched. The CDR3 spells CASSPQGAWLYEQYF. DNA for the CDR3: TGCGCCAGCAGTCCACAGGGGGCTTGGCTGTACGAGCAGTACTTC.

The chain recombines TRBV28 with TRBJ1-5; D gene unclear. The V and J ends lost 6 bases and 0 bases respectively, with 9 bases between them. The CDR3 is made up of 14 amino acids. From germline, CDR1 is MDHEN and CDR2 SYDVKM. In DNA, the CDR3 is TGTGCCAGCAGACTCATCATTAGCAATCAGCCCCAGCATTTT. It yields the protein CASRLIISNQPQHF.

The rearrangement joins TRBV9 to TRBJ1-1; D gene unclear. The germline V gene has CDR1 SGDLS and CDR2 YYNGEE. The ends were cut back, 0 bases at V and 3 bases at J, with 9 bases in the middle. The CDR3 has 14 residues. The CDR3 loop reads CASSVGSAYTEAFF. In DNA form, the CDR3 reads TGTGCCAGCAGCGTAGGATCAGCCTACACTGAAGCTTTCTTT.

This rearrangement joins TRBV19 to TRBJ1-5; TRBD1 might be the D (5 bases). There are 15 residues in the CDR3. From germline, CDR1 is LNHDA and CDR2 SQIVND (reference sequence). Trimming removed 3 bases from V and 1 base from J, with 10 bases in between. CDR3 coding DNA: TGTGCCAGTAGTATTGGCAGGGTAAGCAATCAGCCCCAGCATTTT. Amino acids: CASSIGRVSNQPQHF.

This clone came up once. The chain combines TRBV7-6 with TRBJ2-5; TRBD2 might be the D (5 bases). Matching the DNA end better, TRBJ2-7 makes the J call doubtful. Germline lookup yields CDR1 SGHVS and CDR2 FNYEAQ. The CDR3 runs to 13 residues. The CDR3 DNA reads as TGTGCCAGCAGCGCGTCTACTAGCTACGAGCAGTACTTC. Protein sequence: CASSASTSYEQYF.